These T cell receptor beta chains were read from a single sample in a study of blood T cells in healthy people across ages. TCRdb called the 5' RACE reads again in MiXCR, with one record for every CDR3 protein. This table holds about 2 million distinct CDR3 sequences, just under 50% found once. Sequenced: blood. These receptors all come from a woman in her thirties or forties in good health. Each CDR3 is given without its conserved first and last residue.

len	j_gene	v_gene	CDR3aa
12	TRBJ2-5	TRBV6-2/TRBV6-3	ASSYYYSLETQY
15	TRBJ2-7	TRBV4-1	ASSHLPGTEIPDKQY
12	TRBJ1-4	TRBV12-3/TRBV12-4	ASSLGGNNEKLF
9	TRBJ1-4	TRBV29-1	GGRRGEKLF
12	TRBJ2-2	TRBV29-1	SGRTSGVAGELF
14	TRBJ2-1	TRBV15	ATSRVAGTVSNEQF
12	TRBJ2-3	TRBV5-1	ASSEGTSGGAQY
16	TRBJ2-3	TRBV7-2	ASSFTGASGGRTDTQY
14	TRBJ1-5	TRBV20-1	SIPGQGRHSNQPQH
10	TRBJ2-1	TRBV27	ASSFQREKQF
13	TRBJ2-1	TRBV28	ASRKNRGSYNEQF
10	TRBJ1-6	TRBV28	ASGTAHSPLH
12	TRBJ1-1	TRBV7-2	ASSPPRTNTEAF
12	TRBJ2-7	TRBV5-1	ASSRGGADYEQY
13	NA	TRBV5-1	ASSLSHLGAYEQY
13	TRBJ2-3	TRBV20-1	SAQGSSGNTDTQY
10	TRBJ2-1	TRBV12-5	ASGLRLNEQF
14	TRBJ2-6	TRBV28	ASNSELGAGANVLT
14	TRBJ2-5	TRBV4-3	ASSPGTGAIQETQY
12	TRBJ2-7	TRBV7-9	ASGSGTGTYEQY
12	TRBJ2-4	TRBV20-1	SARLRGAKNIQY
14	TRBJ1-1	TRBV9	ASSVEGQFMNTEAF
14	TRBJ2-7	TRBV11-2	ASSSRGQFSSYEQY
16	TRBJ2-1	TRBV7-2	ASSLEPYGGARSNEQF
10	TRBJ1-2	TRBV6-6	ATEAGNYGYT
11	TRBJ2-3	TRBV4-3	ASSQVLSDTQY
15	TRBJ2-6	TRBV7-2	ASSLPQGARGANVLT
12	TRBJ2-1	TRBV6-6	ASSPLNRVFEQF
12	TRBJ2-3	TRBV20-1	SARWGLRTDTQY
12	TRBJ2-7	TRBV5-1	ASSWMGHSYEQY
13	TRBJ2-3	TRBV25-1	ASSSGALGADTQY
14	TRBJ2-3	TRBV28	ASSLRSGFGEDTQY
13	TRBJ2-1	TRBV7-3	ASSPRRGTDNEQF
10	TRBJ2-3	TRBV13	ASSKSRDTQY
12	TRBJ2-3	TRBV27	ASNPSGGTDTQY
14	TRBJ2-7	TRBV4-2	ASSQEGARGYNEQY
12	TRBJ2-1	TRBV28	ASADGGVRNEQF
14	TRBJ1-1	TRBV7-9	ASSLGPQEVNTEAF
14	TRBJ1-2	TRBV7-2	ASSLSSRGNNYGYT
14	TRBJ2-1	TRBV20-1	NARAHSGGASNEQF
12	TRBJ2-5	TRBV12-3/TRBV12-4	ASTLRGDQETQY
14	TRBJ1-2	TRBV6-5	ASSYGISGQGYGYT
14	TRBJ1-1	TRBV28	ASSSAIGQGNTEAF
14	TRBJ2-1	TRBV11-2	ASSLEASGAYNEQF
12	TRBJ2-1	TRBV11-2	ASSLELRDDEQF
16	TRBJ2-3	TRBV7-2	ASSPLWASGGSTDTQY
14	TRBJ2-3	TRBV20-1	SARRLAGEATDTQY
11	TRBJ2-7	TRBV27	ASSLLAGSEQY
14	TRBJ2-2	TRBV7-2	ASRDGQGAVTGELF
13	TRBJ1-6	TRBV25-1	ASSEVGRGGSPLH
13	TRBJ2-1	TRBV7-8	ASSLALTLLNEQF
12	TRBJ2-3	TRBV12-3/TRBV12-4	ASSLTGGWNTQY
13	TRBJ2-1	TRBV25-1	ASSIRAGGRDEQF
10	TRBJ2-1	TRBV13	ASSILVDEQF
9	TRBJ2-1	TRBV6-6	ASSPPPEQF
15	TRBJ2-7	TRBV4-1	ASSQDSALGGHYEQY